This TCR beta chain was profiled in a study of type 1 regulatory T cells. At the level of the study: T-allo10 is a Tr1-enriched, alloantigen-specific CD4 T cell product made in vitro.

With 2 bases removed from V and 0 bases from J, the gap between germline ends came to 10 bases. The CDR3 runs 15 residues. CDR1 and CDR2 (germline): SGHVS, FNYEAQ. TCRdb processed the reads anew with MiXCR; each CDR3 protein has one entry. The sample carries some 100,000 distinct CDR3 sequences, roughly a third recorded once. This clonotype has only a few counts. Sequenced sample: CD4+ T cells, either the whole sample or a sorted fraction (not recorded which). The chain couples TRBV7-6 to TRBJ1-1, with D hard to call. The sequence was obtained from a human donor in good health. The CDR3 sequence: CASSLYEDLNTEAFF. DNA for the CDR3: TGTGCCAGCAGCTTATATGAGGATTTGAACACTGAAGCTTTCTTT. Complete variable domain (other parts from reference TRBV7-6 and TRBJ1-1): GAGVSQSPRYKVTKRGQDVALRCDPISGHVSLYWYRQALGQGPEFLTYFNYEAQQDKSGLPNDRFSAERPEGSISTLTIQRTEQRDSAMYRCASSLYEDLNTEAFFGQGTRLTVV.